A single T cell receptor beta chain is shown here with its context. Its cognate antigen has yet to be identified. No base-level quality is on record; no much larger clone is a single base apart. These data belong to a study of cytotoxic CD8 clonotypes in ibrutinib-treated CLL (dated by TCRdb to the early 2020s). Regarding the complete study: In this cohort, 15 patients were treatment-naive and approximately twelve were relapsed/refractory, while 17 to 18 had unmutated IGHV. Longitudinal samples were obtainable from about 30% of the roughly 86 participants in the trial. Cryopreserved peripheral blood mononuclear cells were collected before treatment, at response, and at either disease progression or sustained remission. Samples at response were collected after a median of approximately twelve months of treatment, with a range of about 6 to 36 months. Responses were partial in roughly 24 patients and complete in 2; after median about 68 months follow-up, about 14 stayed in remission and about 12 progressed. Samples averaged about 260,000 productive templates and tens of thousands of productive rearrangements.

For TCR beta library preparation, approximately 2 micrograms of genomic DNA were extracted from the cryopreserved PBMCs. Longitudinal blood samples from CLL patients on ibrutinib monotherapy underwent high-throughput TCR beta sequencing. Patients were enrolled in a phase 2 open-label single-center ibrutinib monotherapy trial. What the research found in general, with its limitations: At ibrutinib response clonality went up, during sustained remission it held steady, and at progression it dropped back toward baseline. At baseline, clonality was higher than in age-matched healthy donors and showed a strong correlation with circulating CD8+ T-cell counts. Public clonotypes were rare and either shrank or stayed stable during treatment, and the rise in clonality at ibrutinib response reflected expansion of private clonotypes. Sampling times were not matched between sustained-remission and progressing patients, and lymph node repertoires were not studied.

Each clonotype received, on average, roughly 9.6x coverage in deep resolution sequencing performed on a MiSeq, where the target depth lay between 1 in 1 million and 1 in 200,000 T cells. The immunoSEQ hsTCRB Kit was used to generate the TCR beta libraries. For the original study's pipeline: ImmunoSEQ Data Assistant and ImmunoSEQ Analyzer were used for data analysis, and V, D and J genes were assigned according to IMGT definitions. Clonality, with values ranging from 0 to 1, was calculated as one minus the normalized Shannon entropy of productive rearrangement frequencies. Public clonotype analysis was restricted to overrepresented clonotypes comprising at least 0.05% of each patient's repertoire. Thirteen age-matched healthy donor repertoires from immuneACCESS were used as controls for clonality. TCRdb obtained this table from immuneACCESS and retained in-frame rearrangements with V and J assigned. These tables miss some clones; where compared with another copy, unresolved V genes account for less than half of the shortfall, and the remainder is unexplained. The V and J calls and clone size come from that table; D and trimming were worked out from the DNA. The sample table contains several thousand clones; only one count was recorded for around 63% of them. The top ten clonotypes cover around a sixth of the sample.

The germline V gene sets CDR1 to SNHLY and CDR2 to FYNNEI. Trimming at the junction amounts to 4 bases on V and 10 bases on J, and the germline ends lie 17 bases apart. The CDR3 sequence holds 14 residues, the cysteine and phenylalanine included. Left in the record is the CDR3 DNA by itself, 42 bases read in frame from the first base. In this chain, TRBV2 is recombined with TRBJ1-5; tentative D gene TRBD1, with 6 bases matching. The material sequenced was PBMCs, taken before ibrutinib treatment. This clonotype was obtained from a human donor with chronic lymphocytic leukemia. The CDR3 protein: CASSVQGRRVPQHF. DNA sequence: TGTGCCAGCAGTGTTCAGGGGCGGCGTGTCCCCCAGCATTTT. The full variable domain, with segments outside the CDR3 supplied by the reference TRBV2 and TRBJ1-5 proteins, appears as EPEVTQTPSHQVTQMGQEVILRCVPISNHLYFYWYRQILGQKVEFLVSFYNNEISEKSEIFDDQFSVERPDGSNFTLKIRSTKLEDSAMYFCASSVQGRRVPQHFGDGTRLSIL.